Each of the 23 T cell receptor beta chains below was sequenced from the same sample in a study of Graves' ophthalmopathy and Graves' hyperthyroidism. RNA transcripts were the source from which TCR beta CDR3 regions were amplified. Scientists carried out first-round RT-PCR using HTBI primers and then a second-round multiplex PCR. TCRdb recomputed calls from the multiplex PCR reads with MiXCR, one row per CDR3 protein. The sample carries 300,000 to 350,000 distinct CDR3 sequences, roughly 15% recorded once. Sequenced: peripheral blood. The receptors shown here come from an adult man with Graves' ophthalmopathy.

This clonotype was detected ten times or more. The chain couples TRBV5-1 to TRBJ2-7; D gene ambiguous. Germline V gene sequence: CDR1 SGHRS, CDR2 YFSETQ. The CDR3 totals 13 residues. V shed 1 base and J shed 0 bases, with 5 bases lying between them. The CDR3 loop reads CASSLTVSYEQYF. In DNA, the CDR3 is TGCGCCAGCAGCTTGACAGTCTCCTACGAGCAGTACTTC.

The J gene is TRBJ1-1, the V gene TRBV12-3 or TRBV12-4; unclear D gene. This CDR3 is built from 14 residues. The germline V and J ends were trimmed by 2 bases and 3 bases, with 10 bases remaining between them. The CDR3 spells CASSLITTDTEAFF. As DNA, the CDR3 is TGTGCCAGCAGTTTAATCACGACGGACACTGAAGCTTTCTTT.

This clonotype showed up many times. The V call is TRBV18, the J call TRBJ2-7, with 7 bases that match TRBD1. The germline V gene has CDR1 KGHSH and CDR2 LQKENI. The CDR3 totals 15 residues. V was pared by 3 bases and J by 3 bases, with 8 bases of the junction left unmatched. This CDR3 is CASSPTGTVNYEQYF. DNA of the CDR3: TGTGCCAGCTCACCGACCGGGACAGTCAACTACGAGCAGTACTTC. Using reference TRBV18 and TRBJ2-7 for the parts outside the CDR3, the full variable domain is NAGVMQNPRHLVRRRGQEARLRCSPMKGHSHVYWYRQLPEEGLKFMVYLQKENIIDESGMPKERFSAEFPKEGPSILRIQQVVRGDSAAYFCASSPTGTVNYEQYFGPGTRLTVT.

This clonotype was observed many times. The V and J genes are TRBV28 and TRBJ2-5; the D gene is possibly TRBD1 (6 bases). The length of the CDR3 is 14 residues. Germline lookup yields CDR1 MDHEN and CDR2 SYDVKM. Trimming left V 7 bases short and J 2 bases short, with 14 bases between. CDR3 residues: CASNQQGVQETQYF. CDR3 coding DNA: TGTGCCAGCAACCAACAGGGAGTACAAGAGACCCAGTACTTC.

There are a few counts of this clonotype. The junction shows a germline mismatch at one end, possibly a read error. This rearrangement joins TRBV7-2 to TRBJ2-7; TRBD2 might be the D (5 bases). Germline CDR1 reads SGHTA; CDR2 reads FQGNSA. The CDR3 loop spans 13 amino acids. CDR3 loop: CASSSLPGNEQSF. In DNA form, the CDR3 reads TGTGCCAGCAGCTCATTACCGGGAAACGAGCAGTCCTTC.

This clonotype was counted ten times or more. The chain has TRBV11-2 and TRBJ2-5, with D unclear. Germline assignment: CDR1 SGHAT and CDR2 FQNNGV. CDR3 length equals 15 residues. Trimming pared 3 bases from V and 4 bases from J, leaving 15 bases between. Here the CDR3 DNA reads TGTGCCAGCAGCTTTAATAGTAACAGCCTAGAGACCCAGTACTTC. Amino acid sequence: CASSFNSNSLETQYF.

This clonotype appeared many times. The chain recombines TRBV6-1 with TRBJ2-1, with TRBD1 identical over 8 bases. With 6 bases clipped from V and 8 bases from J, the junction kept 9 bases outside the gene matches. The CDR3 is 14 residues long. Germline CDR1 and CDR2: MNHNS and SASEGT. For the CDR3, the DNA is TGTGCCAGCAGCCGGGACAGGTGGCGAGATGAGCAGTTCTTC. It yields the protein CASSRDRWRDEQFF.

The chain uses TRBV7-9 and TRBJ1-5, with D uncertain. V lost 5 bases to trimming and J lost 3 bases, with 11 bases between them. This CDR3 contains 14 residues. Germline lookup yields CDR1 SEHNR and CDR2 FQNEAQ (reference sequence). CDR3 bases: TGTGCCAGCAGCAGCCCAGCCTTCAATCAGCCCCAGCATTTT. Encoded protein: CASSSPAFNQPQHF.

The chain combines TRBV29-1 with TRBJ2-5, with 7 bases lining up with TRBD2. V lost 3 bases, J lost 5 bases, and 9 bases stayed unmatched. The CDR3 has 14 amino acids. Germline V CDR1 and CDR2: SQVTM, ANQGSEA. CDR3 sequence (DNA): TGCAGCGTTGATGTTGGGACTATGGGGGAGACCCAGTACTTC. Translating gives CSVDVGTMGETQYF.

This clonotype was seen ten or more times. The rearrangement links TRBV2 to TRBJ1-5; the match to TRBD1 covers 7 bases. The length of the CDR3 is 13 residues. The V gene end was trimmed by 5 bases and the J gene end by 6 bases; junction bases not matched to a gene: 4. From germline, CDR1 is SNHLY and CDR2 FYNNEI. CDR3 in amino acids: CASSLGTVQPQHF. Written as DNA, the CDR3 is TGTGCCAGCAGTCTCGGGACAGTTCAGCCCCAGCATTTT.

This clonotype has a count of ten or more. The J gene is TRBJ1-6, the V gene TRBV7-2; no reliable D call. Trimming took 4 bases from V and 13 from J, leaving 17 bases between them. Germline V gene sequence: CDR1 SGHTA, CDR2 FQGNSA. The CDR3 runs to 14 residues. The chain's CDR3 is CASSSPGGRTPLHF. The CDR3 DNA sequence: TGTGCCAGCAGCTCCCCCGGAGGACGAACGCCCCTCCACTTT.

The V call is TRBV6-1, the J call TRBJ1-2; D unresolved. Germline assignment: CDR1 MNHNS and CDR2 SASEGT. The CDR3 runs to 13 residues. V was shortened by 1 base and J by 4 bases, with 7 bases between the two germline ends. DNA of the CDR3: TGTGCCAGCAGTGAAGTCGGTATCTATGGCTACACCTTC. This codes for CASSEVGIYGYTF.

The chain combines TRBV28 with TRBJ2-7, with 8 positions matching TRBD1. With V trimmed by 11 bases and J by 5 bases, 14 bases remained unmatched. Germline V CDR1 and CDR2: MDHEN, SYDVKM. The CDR3 contains 14 residues. The CDR3 spells CAPRDRRPLDEQYF. The CDR3, as DNA: TGTGCCCCCCGGGACAGGAGACCCCTGGACGAGCAGTACTTC.

This clonotype was observed at least ten times. The CDR3 loop reads CASRPRTGSYYEQYF. As DNA, the CDR3 is TGTGCCAGCAGACCGAGGACAGGTTCATACTACGAGCAGTACTTC. The chain carries TRBV12-3 or TRBV12-4 and TRBJ2-7; 7 nucleotides line up with TRBD1. V lost 6 bases to trimming and J lost 3 bases; unmatched junction nucleotides: 11. The CDR3 runs 15 residues.

This clonotype was found many times. J is TRBJ2-5 and V is TRBV20-1; D is undetermined. Looked up from germline, CDR1 is DFQATT and CDR2 is SNEGSKA (reference sequence). The V end was cut by 1 base, the J end by 1 base, with 10 bases between. The CDR3 loop spans 14 amino acids. In nucleotides, the CDR3 is TGCAGTGCTAGAGTTCAAGGGCGCCAAGAGACCCAGTACTTC. This gives the protein CSARVQGRQETQYF.

This chain joins TRBV6-5 and TRBJ2-1; 10 nucleotides line up with TRBD2. The ends lost 2 bases at V and 2 bases at J; junction bases unmatched: 3. The CDR3 contains 16 residues. Per germline, CDR1 MNHEY and CDR2 SVGAGI. For the CDR3, the DNA is TGTGCCAGCAGTTACAACAGCGGGGGGGCCTACAATGAGCAGTTCTTC. Translation: CASSYNSGGAYNEQFF.

This clonotype was counted many times. The J gene is TRBJ2-1, the V gene TRBV20-1, with no clear D. Trimming shortened V by 5 bases and J by 5 bases, and 13 bases separated the two germline ends. The CDR3 runs 13 residues. CDR1 and CDR2 (germline): DFQATT, SNEGSKA (reference sequence). The CDR3 coding sequence is TGCAGTGCTGGCCCCCCTGGGCACAATGAGCAGTTCTTC. It yields the protein CSAGPPGHNEQFF.

This clonotype has at least ten counts. The chain links TRBV20-1 to TRBJ1-1, with 7 bases lining up with TRBD1. The CDR3 runs 15 residues. Germline lookup yields CDR1 DFQATT and CDR2 SNEGSKA (reference sequence). The trim removed 0 bases at V and 2 bases at J, leaving 6 bases unmatched. CDR3 amino acids: CSARDSGTANTEAFF. The CDR3 DNA reads as TGCAGTGCTAGAGATAGTGGGACAGCAAACACTGAAGCTTTCTTT.

The chain couples TRBV12-5 to TRBJ2-5; 12 nucleotides line up with TRBD1. Germline trimming cut 0 bases from V and 5 bases from J; bases unmatched to any gene: 7. Germline lookup yields CDR1 LGHNT and CDR2 FRNRAP. This CDR3 is 17 amino acids long. CDR3 sequence: CASGLVAGTGGSETQYF. The CDR3 region has the DNA TGTGCTAGTGGTTTGGTTGCTGGGACAGGGGGCTCGGAGACCCAGTACTTC.

This clonotype was observed at least ten times. J is TRBJ2-5 and V is TRBV5-6, with 10 bases lining up with TRBD1. CDR1 is SGHDT and CDR2 is YYEEEE in the germline V gene. The CDR3 extends over 16 amino acids. The V segment lost 0 bases and the J segment 4 bases; nucleotides outside the gene matches: 6. The CDR3 DNA follows: TGTGCCAGCAGCTTGGGGGACAGGGGAACGGGAGAGACCCAGTACTTC. Residues: CASSLGDRGTGETQYF.

A few counts support this clonotype. The rearrangement links TRBV28 to TRBJ1-1; TRBD1 is a possible D gene (5 bases). V gave up 8 bases and J gave up 1 base, with 23 bases separating them. The V gene's germline CDR1 is MDHEN and CDR2 SYDVKM. There are 17 residues in the CDR3. Here the CDR3 reads CASFFFSTRQSNTEAFF. In nucleotides, the CDR3 is TGTGCCAGCTTTTTTTTTTCCACTCGACAGTCGAACACTGAAGCTTTCTTT.

The chain joins TRBV18 to TRBJ1-1; TRBD1 matches at 7 bases. The ends lost 3 bases at V and 5 bases at J; junction bases unmatched: 18. CDR1 is KGHSH and CDR2 is LQKENI in the germline V gene. The CDR3 loop spans 18 amino acids. The CDR3 spells CASSPLGSGGSIRTEAFF. In nucleotides, the CDR3 is TGTGCCAGCTCACCCCTCGGCTCAGGGGGGTCGATTCGGACTGAAGCTTTCTTT.

At least ten counts were recorded for this clonotype. The chain employs TRBV4-2 and TRBJ1-1; 7 nucleotides agree with TRBD1. The V gene end was trimmed by 4 bases and the J gene end by 1 base; junction bases not matched to a gene: 9. In germline, CDR1 is LGHNA, CDR2 YNFKEQ. The CDR3 loop spans 16 amino acids. The CDR3 DNA reads TGTGCCAGCAGCCCACATCCGGGACAGCAGAACACTGAAGCTTTCTTT. This sequence encodes CASSPHPGQQNTEAFF.